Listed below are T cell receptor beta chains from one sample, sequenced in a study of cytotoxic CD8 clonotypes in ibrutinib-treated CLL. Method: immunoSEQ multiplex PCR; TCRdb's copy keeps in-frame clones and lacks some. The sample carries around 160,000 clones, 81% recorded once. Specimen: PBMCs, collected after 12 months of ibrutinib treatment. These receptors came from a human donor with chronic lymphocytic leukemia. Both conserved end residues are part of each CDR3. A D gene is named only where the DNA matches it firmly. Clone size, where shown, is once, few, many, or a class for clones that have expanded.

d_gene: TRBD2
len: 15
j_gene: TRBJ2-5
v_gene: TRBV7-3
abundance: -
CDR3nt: TGTGCCAGCAGCTTAACTAGCGGGGGCCAAGAGACCCAGTACTTC
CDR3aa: CASSLTSGGQETQYF

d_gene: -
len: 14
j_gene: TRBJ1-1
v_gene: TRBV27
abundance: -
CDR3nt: TGTGCCAGCAGTTTAAGCCGGGGCAGGACTGAAGCTTTCTTT
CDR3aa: CASSLSRGRTEAFF

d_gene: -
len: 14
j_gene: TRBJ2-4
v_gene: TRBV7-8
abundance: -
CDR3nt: TGTGCCAGCAGCTCGACAGGTCTAGTAAACATTCAGTACTTC
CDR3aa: CASSSTGLVNIQYF

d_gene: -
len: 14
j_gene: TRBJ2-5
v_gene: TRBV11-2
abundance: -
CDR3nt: TGTGCCAGCAGCTTTGACAGGTTTGAAAAGACCCAGTACTTC
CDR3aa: CASSFDRFEKTQYF

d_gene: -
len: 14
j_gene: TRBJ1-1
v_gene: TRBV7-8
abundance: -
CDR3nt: TGTGCCAGCAGCTTAGTTCGGAGTAACACTGAAGCTTTCTTT
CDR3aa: CASSLVRSNTEAFF

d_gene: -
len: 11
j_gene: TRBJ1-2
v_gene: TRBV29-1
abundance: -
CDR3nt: TGCAGCGCCGGCGAGAGAGGGGGCTACACCTTC
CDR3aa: CSAGERGGYTF

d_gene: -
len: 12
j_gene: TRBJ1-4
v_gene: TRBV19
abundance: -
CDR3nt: TGTGCCAGTAGTGCCGGGACTGAAAAACTGTTTTTT
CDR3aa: CASSAGTEKLFF

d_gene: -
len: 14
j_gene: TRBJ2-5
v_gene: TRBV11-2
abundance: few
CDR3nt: TGTGCCAGCAGCTTCGGGTACAGTCAAGAGACCCAGTACTTC
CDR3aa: CASSFGYSQETQYF

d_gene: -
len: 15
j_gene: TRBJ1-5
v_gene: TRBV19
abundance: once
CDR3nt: TGTGCCAGTAGTATTAGCGGGGTTCCCAATCAGCCCCAGCATTTT
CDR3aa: CASSISGVPNQPQHF

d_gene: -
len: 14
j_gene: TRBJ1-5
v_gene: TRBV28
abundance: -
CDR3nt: TGTGCCAGCAGTTTACGGAGGAGCAATCAGCCCCAGCATTTT
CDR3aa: CASSLRRSNQPQHF

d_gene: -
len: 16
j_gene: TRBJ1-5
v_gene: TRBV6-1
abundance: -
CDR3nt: TGTGCCAGCAGTGAATTGGACACCTATAGCAATCAGCCCCAGCATTTT
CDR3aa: CASSELDTYSNQPQHF

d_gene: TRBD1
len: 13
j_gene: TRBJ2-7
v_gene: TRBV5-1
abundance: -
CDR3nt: TGCGCCAGCAGCTTGGTACCCCAGGGGGCACAGTACTTC
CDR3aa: CASSLVPQGAQYF

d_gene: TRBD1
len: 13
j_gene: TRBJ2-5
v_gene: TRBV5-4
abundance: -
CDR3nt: TGTGCCAGCAGCTGGGACAGAAAAGAGACCCAGTACTTC
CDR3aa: CASSWDRKETQYF

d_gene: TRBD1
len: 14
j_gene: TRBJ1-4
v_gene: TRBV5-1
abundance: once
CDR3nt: TGCGCCAGCAGCCCTCAGGGGGCAAGAGAAAAACTGTTTTTT
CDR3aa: CASSPQGAREKLFF

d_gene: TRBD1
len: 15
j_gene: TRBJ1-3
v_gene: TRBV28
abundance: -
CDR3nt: TGTGCCAGCGGGGACAGGGGGGCTCGAGGAAACACCATATATTTT
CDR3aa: CASGDRGARGNTIYF

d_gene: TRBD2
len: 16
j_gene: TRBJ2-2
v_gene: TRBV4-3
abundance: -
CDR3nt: TGCGCCAGCAGCCGTAGCGGGGGGAGGGACACCGGGGAGCTGTTTTTT
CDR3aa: CASSRSGGRDTGELFF

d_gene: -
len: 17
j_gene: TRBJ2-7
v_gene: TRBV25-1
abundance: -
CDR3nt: TGTGCCAGCAGTGAATTGTTTAAACAGGCTACCTTCTACGAGCAGTACTTC
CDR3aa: CASSELFKQATFYEQYF

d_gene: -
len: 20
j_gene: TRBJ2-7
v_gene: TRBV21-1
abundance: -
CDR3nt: TGTGCCAGCAGCAAAGGGGTCCTCAGGGGGATGGGGGGCGCGACTTACGAGCAGTACTTC
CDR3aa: CASSKGVLRGMGGATYEQYF

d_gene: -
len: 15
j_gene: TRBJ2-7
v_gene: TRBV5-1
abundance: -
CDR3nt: TGCGCCAGCAGCTCCCAGACGCGATGGTCCTACGAGCAGTACTTC
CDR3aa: CASSSQTRWSYEQYF

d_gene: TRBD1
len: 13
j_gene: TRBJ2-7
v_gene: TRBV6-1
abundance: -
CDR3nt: TGTGCCAGCGGAAGGGACAGTCCCTACGAGCAGTACTTC
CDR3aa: CASGRDSPYEQYF

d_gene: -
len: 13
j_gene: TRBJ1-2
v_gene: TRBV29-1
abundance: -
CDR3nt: TGCAGCGGACGGGACGGCGAGAAGCTTGGCTACACCTTC
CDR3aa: CSGRDGEKLGYTF

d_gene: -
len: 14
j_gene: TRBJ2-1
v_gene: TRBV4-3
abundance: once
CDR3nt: TGCGCCAGCAGCCACGCGGACAGATACAATGAGCAGTTCTTC
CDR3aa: CASSHADRYNEQFF

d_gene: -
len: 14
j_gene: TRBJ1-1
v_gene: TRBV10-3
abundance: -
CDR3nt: TGTGCCATCAGTACGACGGGGGGTGGGACTGAAGCTTTCTTT
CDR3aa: CAISTTGGGTEAFF

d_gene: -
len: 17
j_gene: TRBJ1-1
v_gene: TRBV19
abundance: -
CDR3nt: TGTGCCAGTAGTACAGGGATCACGCAAAAGAGGGACACTGAAGCTTTCTTT
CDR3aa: CASSTGITQKRDTEAFF

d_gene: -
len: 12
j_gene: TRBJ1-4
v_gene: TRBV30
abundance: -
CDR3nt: TGTGCCTGGAAGACAGAGCCTGAAAAACTGTTTTTT
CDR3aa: CAWKTEPEKLFF

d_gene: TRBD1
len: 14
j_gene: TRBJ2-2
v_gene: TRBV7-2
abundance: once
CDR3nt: TGTGCCAGCACCCGACAGGGCGACACCGGGGAGCTGTTTTTT
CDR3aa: CASTRQGDTGELFF

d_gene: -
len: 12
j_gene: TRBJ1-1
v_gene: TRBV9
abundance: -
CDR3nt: TGTGCCAGCAGCGTAGTAGGGTCGAGGGCTTTCTTT
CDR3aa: CASSVVGSRAFF

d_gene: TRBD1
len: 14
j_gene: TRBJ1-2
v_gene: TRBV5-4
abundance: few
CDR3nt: TGTGCCAGCAGCTCCCAACAGGGGGCTGGTGGCTACACCTTC
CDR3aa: CASSSQQGAGGYTF

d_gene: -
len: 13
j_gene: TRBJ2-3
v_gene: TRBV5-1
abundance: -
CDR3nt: TGCGCCAGCAGCCCGGGGAGCACAGATACGCAGTATTTT
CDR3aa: CASSPGSTDTQYF

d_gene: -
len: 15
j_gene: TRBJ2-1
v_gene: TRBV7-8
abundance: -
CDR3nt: TGTGCCAGCAGCGTAGGTTCGGGACCCTACAATGAGCAGTTCTTC
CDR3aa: CASSVGSGPYNEQFF

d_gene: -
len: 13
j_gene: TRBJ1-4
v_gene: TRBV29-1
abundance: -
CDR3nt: TGCAGCGTTGTCGACCCAACTAATGAAAAACTGTTTTTT
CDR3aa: CSVVDPTNEKLFF

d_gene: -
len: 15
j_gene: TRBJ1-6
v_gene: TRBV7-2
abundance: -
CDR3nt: TGTGCCAGCACCGGGGGAGTGAGTTCCAATTCACCCCTCCACTTT
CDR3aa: CASTGGVSSNSPLHF